Below, 32 T cell receptor beta chains from the same sample are listed, as sequenced in a study of blood T cell repertoires in COVID-19 (dated by TCRdb to about 2020). The library was made by the immunoSEQ multiplex PCR assay. What TCRdb holds here is the immuneACCESS table cut down to in-frame rearrangements. Part of the clones is not present; checked against another copy, under half of the missing clones reflect an unresolved V gene, and the others are unexplained. A total of around 77,000 clones appear in this sample, around 83% of them only once. The ten largest clones capture around 6.9% of the sample. The specimen was peripheral blood. These receptors were obtained from a man younger than 40 with COVID-19, enrolled during active disease.

This clone showed up just a few times. The chain has TRBV5-6 and TRBJ1-5, with 7 bases that match TRBD1. Per germline, CDR1 SGHDT and CDR2 YYEEEE. The V segment lost 0 bases and the J segment 3 bases; nucleotides outside the gene matches: 3. The CDR3 has 15 residues. CDR3 coding DNA: TGTGCCAGCAGCTTGGTGGGACAGCTCAATCAGCCCCAGCATTTT. Its translation is CASSLVGQLNQPQHF.

The V and J genes are TRBV12-5 and TRBJ2-2, with 7 nucleotides matching TRBD2. The CDR3 is 15 residues long. Losses at the gene ends were 0 bases for V and 7 bases for J; bases not matched to a gene: 5. CDR1 and CDR2 (germline): LGHNT, FRNRAP. In nucleotides, the CDR3 is TGTGCTAGTGGTTTGGTAGCGGGAACAGTCGGGGAGCTGTTTTTT. Translation gives CASGLVAGTVGELFF.

This clone was counted once. This chain joins TRBV7-2 and TRBJ1-1; D possibly corresponds to TRBD1 (5 bases). CDR1 SGHTA and CDR2 FQGNSA come from the germline V gene. The V end lost 7 bases, the J end lost 1 base, and 16 bases lay between the germline ends. The CDR3 is made up of 15 amino acids. In DNA, the CDR3 is TGTGCCAGCACCCCTAGGGGCCCCTGGAACACTGAAGCTTTCTTT. Translated: CASTPRGPWNTEAFF.

This rearrangement joins TRBV12-3 or TRBV12-4 to TRBJ2-1, with 7 positions matching TRBD1. Trimming cost V 5 bases and J 8 bases; bases outside gene matches: 3. The CDR3 is 12 residues long. CDR3: CASSATGDEQFF. The CDR3 region has the DNA TGTGCCAGCAGTGCTACAGGGGATGAGCAGTTCTTC.

The genes are TRBV28 and TRBJ1-2, with unresolved D. CDR3 length: 13 residues. V lost 5 bases to trimming and J lost 8 bases, with 15 bases between them. From germline, CDR1 is MDHEN and CDR2 SYDVKM. For the CDR3, the DNA is TGTGCCAGCAGTCCGCGTGACGGGGTCGGCTACACCTTC. Amino acids: CASSPRDGVGYTF.

The V call is TRBV28, the J call TRBJ1-1; maybe TRBD1 (6 bases). Trimming left V 5 bases short and J 5 bases short, with 15 bases between. This CDR3 contains 14 residues. Germline CDR1 MDHEN, CDR2 SYDVKM. The CDR3 coding sequence is TGTGCCAGCAGTCCTCAGGGAGGGGGAACTGAAGCTTTCTTT. This translates into CASSPQGGGTEAFF.

This clone was counted at least ten times. CDR3 sequence (DNA): TGTGCCAGCAGTCTAGCCCCGGGGGAAGCGGGCACAGATACGCAGTATTTT. Amino acid sequence: CASSLAPGEAGTDTQYF. The chain joins TRBV6-6 to TRBJ2-3, with a tentative D call TRBD2 (6 bases). Germline assignment: CDR1 MNHNY and CDR2 SVGAGI (reference sequence). Trimming took off 5 bases at V and 1 base at J, with 19 bases between the two ends. The CDR3 totals 17 residues.

The rearrangement links TRBV5-8 to TRBJ1-1, with D hard to call. The CDR3 covers 9 residues. CDR1 is SGHTS, CDR2 YDEGEE, per germline. Trimming pared 5 bases from V and 11 bases from J, leaving 7 bases between. The CDR3 DNA reads as TGTGCCAGCAGTTTCGAGGCTTTCTTT. This sequence encodes CASSFEAFF. The whole variable domain, filled in from reference TRBV5-8 and TRBJ1-1, reads EAGVTQSPTHLIKTRGQQATLRCSPISGHTSVYWYQQALGLGLQFLLWYDEGEERNRGNFPPRFSGRQFPNYSSELNVNALELEDSALYLCASSFEAFFGQGTRLTVV.

Comment on this clone: At one end the junction does not follow the germline gene, possibly because of a read error. V and J are TRBV7-7 and TRBJ2-7; 7 bases are shared with TRBD2. The CDR3 runs to 16 residues. Germline lookup yields CDR1 SSHAT and CDR2 FNYEAQ (reference sequence). CDR3 loop: CASSLGPTSATYEQYF. CDR3 nucleotides: TGTGCTAGCAGCTTAGGGCCAACTAGCGCTACCTACGAGCAGTACTTC.

The chain links TRBV7-2 to TRBJ2-1; the match to TRBD1 covers 9 bases. The V gene end was trimmed by 5 bases and the J gene end by 4 bases; junction bases not matched to a gene: 9. Per germline, CDR1 SGHTA and CDR2 FQGNSA. This CDR3 comprises 16 residues. Here the CDR3 DNA reads TGTGCCAGCAGCGAAAGAACCGGGACAGGGTACAATGAGCAGTTCTTC. Encoded protein: CASSERTGTGYNEQFF.

This clone has more than one count but fewer than ten. The chain carries TRBV18 and TRBJ1-2, with D tentatively TRBD1 (5 bases). V was trimmed by 3 bases and J by 7 bases, leaving 12 bases between them. This CDR3 comprises 13 residues. Per the germline V gene, CDR1 is KGHSH and CDR2 is LQKENI. The CDR3 region is CASSPSGGFGYTF. DNA for the CDR3: TGTGCCAGCTCACCCTCGGGGGGATTTGGCTACACCTTC.

The chain carries TRBV10-3 and TRBJ2-7; 9 positions agree with TRBD1. Germline lookup yields CDR1 ENHRY and CDR2 SYGVKD. V gave up 6 bases and J gave up 4 bases; unmatched junction bases: 1. This CDR3 has 12 residues. The CDR3 DNA follows: TGTGCCATCAGGGGACAGGGTTACGAGCAGTACTTC. Amino acids: CAIRGQGYEQYF.

This clone was seen a single time. V is TRBV6-5 and J is TRBJ2-3; a possible D gene is TRBD1 (5 bases). V was clipped by 10 bases and J by 0 bases, with 14 bases between them. The CDR3 contains 14 residues. Per the germline V gene, CDR1 is MNHEY and CDR2 is SVGAGI. In DNA, the CDR3 is TGTGCCACCAAGACAGCTTTTAGCACAGATACGCAGTATTTT. This codes for CATKTAFSTDTQYF.

This sequence joins TRBV3-1 (or the pseudogene TRBV3-2) and TRBJ2-3; 11 nucleotides agree with TRBD1. Looked up from germline, CDR1 is LGHDT and CDR2 is YNNKEL (reference sequence). J gave up 2 bases and V 6 bases, and 7 bases lay outside the gene matches. The CDR3 is 16 amino acids. CDR3 protein: CASSLRDRGITDTQYF. CDR3 in DNA: TGTGCCAGCAGTCTACGGGACAGGGGGATCACAGATACGCAGTATTTT.

This clone was seen only once. The V call is TRBV3-1 (or the pseudogene TRBV3-2), the J call TRBJ2-2; D may be TRBD1 (6 bases). Germline assignment: CDR1 LGHDT and CDR2 YNNKEL (reference sequence). CDR3 length: 15 amino acids. The germline V and J ends were trimmed by 6 bases and 5 bases, with 16 bases remaining between them. Here the CDR3 reads CASSPQGRITGELFF. In DNA form, the CDR3 reads TGTGCCAGCAGTCCCCAGGGGCGCATTACCGGGGAGCTGTTTTTT.

V gene TRBV19 combines with J gene TRBJ1-2; 10 nucleotides agree with TRBD1. This CDR3 is built from 14 residues. CDR1 and CDR2 from the germline V gene are LNHDA and SQIVND (reference sequence). V was clipped by 7 bases and J by 8 bases; unmatched bases: 10. CDR3 loop: CASTFRDRGEGYTF. The CDR3 DNA follows: TGTGCCAGTACCTTCCGGGACAGGGGTGAAGGCTACACCTTC.

V is TRBV2 and J is TRBJ1-1; TRBD1 aligns across 11 bases. This CDR3 contains 16 residues. CDR1 SNHLY and CDR2 FYNNEI come from the germline V gene. V lost 6 bases to trimming and J lost 4 bases; unmatched junction nucleotides: 10. CDR3 amino acids: CASSAGQGAGSTEAFF. The DNA for the CDR3 is TGTGCCAGCAGCGCTGGACAGGGGGCAGGGAGCACTGAAGCTTTCTTT.

This chain links TRBV30 with TRBJ2-2, with 8 bases fitting TRBD2. The V gene end was trimmed by 1 base and the J gene end by 7 bases; junction bases not matched to a gene: 17. Germline V gene lookup returns CDR1 GTSNPN and CDR2 SVGIG (reference sequence). The CDR3 length is 18 residues. In DNA form, the CDR3 reads TGTGCCTGGAGTGGGGACTTAAAGCCGTCACTAGCGGACGGGGAGCTGTTTTTT. Protein product: CAWSGDLKPSLADGELFF.

The rearrangement uses TRBV27 and TRBJ1-5; 7 bases match TRBD1. Germline trimming cut 5 bases from V and 5 bases from J; bases unmatched to any gene: 6. The CDR3 has 14 residues. CDR1 is MNHEY, CDR2 SMNVEV, per germline (reference sequence). This chain's CDR3 is CASSLYRGDQPQHF. The CDR3 bases are TGTGCCAGCAGTCTCTACAGGGGTGATCAGCCCCAGCATTTT.

The chain has TRBV9 and TRBJ1-3, with TRBD1 identical over 8 bases. The CDR3 contains 14 residues. Trimming removed 2 bases from V and 4 bases from J; junction bases left unmatched: 2. The germline CDR1 and CDR2 sequences are SGDLS and YYNGEE. This chain's CDR3 is CASSVGTGGNTIYF. In DNA form, the CDR3 reads TGTGCCAGCAGCGTGGGGACAGGAGGAAACACCATATATTTT.

The chain carries TRBV6-5 and TRBJ2-5, with a weak D call TRBD1 (8 bases). Germline V lookup: CDR1 MNHEY, CDR2 SVGAGI. Trimming took 4 bases from V and 5 from J, leaving 14 bases between them. The CDR3 extends over 14 amino acids. CDR3 DNA: TGTGCCAGCAGTTCCTACAGGGGGGGCGAGACCCAGTACTTC. Translation: CASSSYRGGETQYF.

The chain links TRBV5-6 to TRBJ1-1; TRBD1 agrees at 10 bases. CDR1 and CDR2 from the germline V gene are SGHDT and YYEEEE. There are 14 residues in the CDR3. V was pared by 7 bases and J by 11 bases, with 14 bases of the junction left unmatched. CDR3 loop: CASGIRDRGGSAFF. DNA of the CDR3: TGTGCCAGCGGCATACGGGACAGGGGAGGGTCGGCTTTCTTT.

This chain joins TRBV27 and TRBJ2-2; D uncertain. V dropped 6 bases and J dropped 2 bases, with 7 bases sitting between them. The CDR3 sequence is 13 residues long. The V gene's germline CDR1 is MNHEY and CDR2 SMNVEV (reference sequence). CDR3 residues: CASRPVNTGELFF. CDR3 DNA sequence: TGTGCCAGCAGACCAGTTAACACCGGGGAGCTGTTTTTT.

CDR3 nucleotides: TGTGCCAGCAGCGCCTCCTCTACAGGGGGTGAGACCCAGTACTTC. It translates to CASSASSTGGETQYF. The rearrangement links TRBV7-9 to TRBJ2-5, with 8 bases lining up with TRBD1. The CDR3 length is 15 residues. Germline assignment: CDR1 SEHNR and CDR2 FQNEAQ (reference sequence). Trimming took 5 bases from V and 5 from J; bases not matched to a gene: 10.

V usage is TRBV2 and J usage is TRBJ2-5; 8 nucleotides line up with TRBD2. The germline V gene encodes CDR1 SNHLY and CDR2 FYNNEI. The CDR3 sequence is 19 residues long. The V and J ends lost 1 base and 2 bases, in that order; junction bases with no gene match: 15. The CDR3 bases are TGTGCCAGCAGTGAAGGTCTACGTCGAGCGGGAGCGGGGCAAGAGACCCAGTACTTC. Its protein is CASSEGLRRAGAGQETQYF.

This chain joins TRBV10-2 and TRBJ1-2; D remains ambiguous. The CDR3 loop spans 13 amino acids. The germline gives CDR1 WSHSY, CDR2 SAAADI. Trimming took off 3 bases at V and 5 bases at J, with 10 bases between the two ends. CDR3 DNA sequence: TGCGCCAGCAGTGATGACGGGTTGTATGGCTACACCTTC. Translating it yields CASSDDGLYGYTF.

This clone appeared a few times. CDR3 DNA: TGTGCCAGCAGCCCCAATGCCGGGGAGCAGTACTTC. It encodes CASSPNAGEQYF. The rearrangement uses TRBV3-1 (or the pseudogene TRBV3-2) and TRBJ2-7; D not certain. Trimming shortened V by 4 bases and J by 7 bases, and 11 bases separated the two germline ends. This CDR3 has 12 amino acids. In germline, CDR1 is LGHDT, CDR2 YNNKEL (reference sequence).

The chain links TRBV6-4 to TRBJ1-1, with 7 bases lining up with TRBD1. Germline V lookup: CDR1 MRHNA, CDR2 SNTAGT. This CDR3 contains 12 residues. V lost 10 bases, J lost 7 bases, and 9 bases stayed unmatched. This CDR3 is CATGPQGFEAFF. In nucleotides, the CDR3 is TGTGCCACCGGACCACAGGGGTTTGAAGCTTTCTTT.

J is TRBJ2-7 and V is TRBV30; 8 bases match TRBD2. Germline CDR1 and CDR2: GTSNPN and SVGIG (reference sequence). CDR3 length: 14 residues. J gave up 1 base and V 8 bases, and 10 bases lay outside the gene matches. The CDR3: CAAGGLGFSYEQYF. The CDR3 DNA is TGTGCCGCGGGGGGACTAGGGTTTTCCTACGAGCAGTACTTC.

The J gene is TRBJ2-1, the V gene TRBV4-3, with 10 bases matching TRBD2. V was pared by 0 bases and J by 5 bases, with 4 bases of the junction left unmatched. CDR3 length: 16 amino acids. Germline V gene sequence: CDR1 LGHNA, CDR2 YSLEER. The CDR3 bases are TGCGCCAGCAGCCAAGAAGGACTAGCGGTCCACAATGAGCAGTTCTTC. Amino acids: CASSQEGLAVHNEQFF.

V is TRBV6-2 or TRBV6-3 and J is TRBJ1-1, with 9 bases that match TRBD1. With 6 bases clipped from V and 5 bases from J, the junction kept 4 bases outside the gene matches. The germline CDR1 and CDR2 sequences are MNHEY and SVGEGT. The CDR3 sequence is 13 residues long. The CDR3 DNA is TGTGCCAGCAGCAAGACAGGGGGAACTGAAGCTTTCTTT. The encoded protein is CASSKTGGTEAFF.

The chain couples TRBV7-8 to TRBJ2-5; TRBD1 is a possible D gene (7 bases). This CDR3 has 16 residues. Germline CDR1 reads SGHVS; CDR2 reads FQNEAQ. V was clipped by 4 bases and J by 7 bases, with 22 bases between them. CDR3 bases: TGTGCCAGCAGCTCAGGCTACAGGGACAGTAGCGGGACCCAGTACTTC. This sequence encodes CASSSGYRDSSGTQYF.